This TCR beta chain was documented in a study of identical twins. Study-level points and caveats: With monozygotic twins, out-of-frame TCR alpha sharing exceeded what models estimated. Insertions were reduced in abundant cord blood beta clonotypes but not in memory repertoires. Conclusions came from cross-sectional statistical analysis, not from following the same donors. Zero-insertion analyses were open to partial confounding by invariant MAIT and iNKT cells.

In TCRdb, the 5' RACE reads were re-called with MiXCR into one record per CDR3 protein. The table records approximately 630,000 distinct CDR3 sequences, around 7.4% of them present only once. This clonotype appeared many times. What it recognizes is unknown. CDR1 SGHRS and CDR2 YFSETQ come from the germline V gene. Trimming took off 7 bases at V and 2 bases at J, with 12 bases between the two ends. The CDR3 has 13 amino acids. These same records also appear under a second study, on yellow fever vaccine responses in identical twins.

The sample was PBMCs. The TCR originated in a woman between 18 and 30 years old in good health. This sequence joins TRBV5-1 and TRBJ2-5; no firm D call. CDR3 sequence: CASGSGVQETQYF. The DNA for the CDR3 is TGCGCCAGCGGCTCAGGCGTACAAGAGACCCAGTACTTC. Based on the CDR3 plus reference TRBV5-1 and TRBJ2-5, the full variable domain is KAGVTQTPRYLIKTRGQQVTLSCSPISGHRSVSWYQQTPGQGLQFLFEYFSETQRNKGNFPGRFSGRQFSNSRSEMNVSTLELGDSALYLCASGSGVQETQYFGPGTRLLVL.